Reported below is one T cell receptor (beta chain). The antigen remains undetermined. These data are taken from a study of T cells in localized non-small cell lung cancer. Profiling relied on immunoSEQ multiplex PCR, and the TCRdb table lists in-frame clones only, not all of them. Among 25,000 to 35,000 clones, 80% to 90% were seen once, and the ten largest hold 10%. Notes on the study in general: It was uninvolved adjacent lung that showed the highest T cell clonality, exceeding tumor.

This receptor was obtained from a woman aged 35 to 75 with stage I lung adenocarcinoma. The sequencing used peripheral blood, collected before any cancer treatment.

CDR3 in DNA: TGTGCCAGCAGTTTATGGGCCAGCGTGAACACTGAAGCTTTCTTT. It codes for CASSLWASVNTEAFF. This chain links TRBV28 with TRBJ1-1; D is uncertain. The CDR3 contains 15 residues. With 0 bases removed from V and 0 bases from J, the gap between germline ends came to 8 bases. CDR1 MDHEN and CDR2 SYDVKM come from the germline V gene.